The rows below give T cell receptor beta chains drawn from one sample of a study of control samples from healthy donors and cancer patients. The method was immunoSEQ multiplex PCR; TCRdb's version includes in-frame clones alone and lacks a portion of them. The table lists about 120,000 clones, more than 85% of them singletons. The material sequenced was blood. The source is a man aged 25-45 years in good health. Both conserved end residues are part of each CDR3. D genes are given only for firm matches. Rows give clone size only sometimes, using once, few, many, or a class for an expanded clone.

length,D,V,size,J,DNA,CDR3
16,NA,TRBV24-1,NA,TRBJ2-3,TGTGCCACCAGTGATTTTAAGCGTTCTAGCACAGATACGCAGTATTTT,CATSDFKRSSTDTQYF
14,NA,TRBV18,once,TRBJ1-2,TGTGCCAGCTCACCACGAGAACTAAACTATGGCTACACCTTC,CASSPRELNYGYTF
16,NA,TRBV5-1,NA,TRBJ2-2,TGCGCCAGCAGCGGAGGGGCATGGTCGGGCACCGGGGAGCTGTTTTTT,CASSGGAWSGTGELFF
13,NA,TRBV27,NA,TRBJ1-5,TGTGCCAGTCGGCAGGGTCCCAATCAGCCCCAGCATTTT,CASRQGPNQPQHF
10,NA,TRBV29-1,NA,TRBJ1-2,TGCAGCCTATGGGAAGGCGGCTACACCTTC,CSLWEGGYTF
17,NA,TRBV29-1,NA,TRBJ2-2,TGCAGCGTTGGTTTATTCGGAATAGCGACGAACACCGGGGAGCTGTTTTTT,CSVGLFGIATNTGELFF
18,TRBD1,TRBV5-4,NA,TRBJ2-3,TGTGCCAGCAGCGGAGGGGGACAGGGGGCTTTGATGATGGATACGCAGTATTTT,CASSGGGQGALMMDTQYF
12,NA,TRBV11-3,NA,TRBJ1-1,TGTGCCAGCTCCCTGGGGGCCACTGAAGCTTTCTTT,CASSLGATEAFF
15,NA,TRBV6-1,NA,TRBJ1-3,TGTGCCAGCAGTGAAGTTTGGAGCTCTGGAAACACCATATATTTT,CASSEVWSSGNTIYF
13,NA,TRBV28,NA,TRBJ1-1,TGTGCCAGCAGACAACAGGGTCTCCTAGAGGCTTTCTTT,CASRQQGLLEAFF
15,NA,TRBV11-2,NA,TRBJ1-5,TGTGCCAGCAGCTCAACCGGACTGTCTAATCAGCCCCAGCATTTT,CASSSTGLSNQPQHF
12,NA,TRBV9,NA,TRBJ1-1,TGTGCCAGCAGCGTAGAAGCGGGGGATGCTTTCTTT,CASSVEAGDAFF
17,TRBD2,TRBV14,NA,TRBJ2-3,TGTGCCAGCAGCCAACCCGGGACTAGCGGGCTCACAGATACGCAGTATTTT,CASSQPGTSGLTDTQYF
14,NA,TRBV7-9,NA,TRBJ1-6,TGTGCCAGCAGCTTAAGACAGGATAATTCACCCCTCCACTTT,CASSLRQDNSPLHF
16,NA,TRBV5-1,NA,TRBJ2-3,TGCGCCAGCAGCTTGGTTACAGGTCAAGCAGGGGATACGCAGTATTTT,CASSLVTGQAGDTQYF